Listed here are 18 T cell receptor beta chains from one sample, sequenced in a study of blood T cell repertoires in COVID-19. The assay was immunoSEQ multiplex PCR, and TCRdb's table has in-frame clones only and misses some. The top ten clones hold roughly 5% of a sample with 200,000 to 250,000 clones, 83% of them seen once. The material sequenced was PBMCs or T cells enriched from blood (not recorded which). The origin of the receptors is a woman aged 50 to 60 who had been exposed to COVID-19.

The rearrangement links TRBV6-2 or TRBV6-3 to TRBJ2-3; TRBD1 aligns across 8 bases. Losses at the gene ends were 6 bases for V and 1 base for J; bases not matched to a gene: 21. This CDR3 region has 20 residues. From germline, CDR1 is MNHEY and CDR2 SVGEGT. This CDR3 reads CASSPLGRGPESLRTDTQYF. DNA of the CDR3: TGTGCCAGCAGCCCCCTGGGCAGGGGGCCCGAAAGCCTCCGCACAGATACGCAGTATTTT.

This chain joins TRBV19 and TRBJ1-4, with TRBD1 identical over 7 bases. Germline values: CDR1 LNHDA, CDR2 SQIVND (reference sequence). The CDR3 spans 14 residues. The junction had 6 bases not matched to a gene; V was cut back by 3 bases and J by 8 bases. CDR3 nucleotide sequence: TGTGCCAGTAGTATGAGGGGGCTAGGAGAAAAACTGTTTTTT. Residues: CASSMRGLGEKLFF.

About this clone: This specimen includes other DNA sequences encoding the same CDR3. The rearrangement joins TRBV5-1 to TRBJ2-1; possible D gene TRBD2, 6 bases. This CDR3 is built from 14 residues. Germline V gene sequence: CDR1 SGHRS, CDR2 YFSETQ. V lost 6 bases and J lost 1, with 11 bases in between. The chain's CDR3 is CASKSGGSYNEQFF. The CDR3, as DNA: TGCGCCAGCAAGTCCGGGGGATCCTACAATGAGCAGTTCTTC.

This clone has a single count. The genes are TRBV19 and TRBJ1-2, with a possible D match to TRBD1 (5 bases). The CDR3 contains 15 residues. Germline values: CDR1 LNHDA, CDR2 SQIVND (reference sequence). Trimming pared 3 bases from V and 0 bases from J, leaving 11 bases between. The CDR3 sequence: CASSMVGLTNYGYTF. Here the CDR3 DNA reads TGTGCCAGTAGTATGGTGGGACTGACTAACTATGGCTACACCTTC.

The V call is TRBV5-1, the J call TRBJ1-2; 11 positions agree with TRBD1. The trim removed 6 bases at V and 1 base at J, leaving 11 bases unmatched. The CDR3 runs 17 residues. CDR1 and CDR2 from the germline V gene are SGHRS and YFSETQ. CDR3 amino acids: CASTHSGQGAGNYGYTF. The CDR3 DNA reads TGCGCCAGCACCCACTCCGGACAGGGGGCCGGTAACTATGGCTACACCTTC.

The rearrangement joins TRBV10-2 to TRBJ2-7, with D tentatively TRBD1 (6 bases). CDR3 length: 12 amino acids. CDR1 and CDR2 from the germline V gene are WSHSY and SAAADI. V lost 5 bases, J lost 4 bases, and 9 bases lay in between. The CDR3 protein is CASSQQGYEQYF. CDR3 bases: TGCGCCAGCAGTCAACAGGGTTACGAGCAGTACTTC.

The chain links TRBV6-6 to TRBJ1-5; TRBD1 might be the D (5 bases). Trimming took 6 bases from V and 3 from J, leaving 12 bases between them. The CDR3 runs to 14 residues. Germline V gene lookup returns CDR1 MNHNY and CDR2 SVGAGI (reference sequence). The CDR3 bases are TGTGCCAGCAGCTTCGACAGTTTCAATCAGCCCCAGCATTTT. It codes for CASSFDSFNQPQHF.

The CDR3 protein is CASESPRDNQPQHF. The CDR3 nucleotides are TGTGCCAGCGAAAGCCCCCGAGACAATCAGCCCCAGCATTTT. The chain combines TRBV28 with TRBJ1-5; D remains ambiguous. The V gene lost 8 bases and the J gene lost 3 bases, with 14 bases spanning the gap. This CDR3 has 14 amino acids. Germline V CDR1 and CDR2: MDHEN, SYDVKM. Using reference TRBV28 and TRBJ1-5 for the parts outside the CDR3, the full variable domain is DVKVTQSSRYLVKRTGEKVFLECVQDMDHENMFWYRQDPGLGLRLIYFSYDVKMKEKGDIPEGYSVSREKKERFSLILESASTNQTSMYLCASESPRDNQPQHFGDGTRLSIL.

This clone was recorded a few times. The CDR3 region has the DNA TGTGCCAGCAGCACCCAGGGATATGGCTACACCTTC. As protein: CASSTQGYGYTF. V gene TRBV12-3 or TRBV12-4 combines with J gene TRBJ1-2; D is possibly TRBD1 (5 bases). V lost 6 bases to trimming and J lost 5 bases, with 10 bases between them. The CDR3 sequence is 12 residues long.

The rearrangement joins TRBV5-4 to TRBJ2-5; 7 bases map to TRBD1. V shed 4 bases and J 7 bases; nucleotides not matched to a gene: 10. Germline-derived CDR1 and CDR2 are SGHNT and YYREEE (reference sequence). This CDR3 is built from 14 residues. CDR3 residues: CASSPPEGGGTQYF. In nucleotides, the CDR3 is TGTGCCAGCAGCCCGCCTGAAGGGGGCGGGACCCAGTACTTC. The entire variable domain, with the rest obtained from reference TRBV5-4 and TRBJ2-5, is as follows: ETGVTQSPTHLIKTRGQQVTLRCSSQSGHNTVSWYQQALGQGPQFIFQYYREEENGRGNFPPRFSGLQFPNYSSELNVNALELDDSALYLCASSPPEGGGTQYFGPGTRLLVL.

This sequence joins TRBV4-2 and TRBJ2-7; 8 bases match TRBD1. CDR3 length: 15 residues. V dropped 2 bases and J dropped 3; count of bases not matched to a gene: 6. The V gene's germline CDR1 is LGHNA and CDR2 YNFKEQ. The CDR3 nucleotides are TGTGCCAGCAGCCAACACCTGGACAGGGACTACGAGCAGTACTTC. Its translation: CASSQHLDRDYEQYF.

This sequence joins TRBV18 and TRBJ2-5, with a possible D match to TRBD1 (6 bases). The CDR3 spans 13 residues. Trimming pared 4 bases from V and 4 bases from J, leaving 10 bases between. Germline lookup yields CDR1 KGHSH and CDR2 LQKENI. The CDR3 coding sequence is TGTGCCAGCTCACGTGTCAGGGGAGAGACCCAGTACTTC. Protein product: CASSRVRGETQYF. The variable domain in full, with the rest retrieved from reference TRBV18 and TRBJ2-5, is NAGVMQNPRHLVRRRGQEARLRCSPMKGHSHVYWYRQLPEEGLKFMVYLQKENIIDESGMPKERFSAEFPKEGPSILRIQQVVRGDSAAYFCASSRVRGETQYFGPGTRLLVL.

This chain uses TRBV7-8 with TRBJ1-5; D is unclear. V shed 3 bases and J shed 3 bases, with 18 bases lying between them. Per the germline V gene, CDR1 is SGHVS and CDR2 is FQNEAQ. There are 17 residues in the CDR3. The DNA of the CDR3 is TGTGCCAGCAGCTTGAGGGTCGGCAGCTCTTACAATCAGCCCCAGCATTTT. It encodes CASSLRVGSSYNQPQHF.

J is TRBJ2-3 and V is TRBV5-1; TRBD2 matches at 7 bases. There are 18 residues in the CDR3. The ends lost 2 bases at V and 4 bases at J; junction bases unmatched: 16. Germline CDR1 reads SGHRS; CDR2 reads YFSETQ. This CDR3 reads CASSFGWQVPAGPDTQYF. DNA for the CDR3: TGCGCCAGCAGCTTTGGATGGCAGGTGCCAGCGGGGCCAGATACGCAGTATTTT.

This sequence joins TRBV28 and TRBJ1-4, with D perhaps matching TRBD1 (6 bases). V shed 6 bases and J shed 7 bases, with 12 bases lying between them. The CDR3 length is 13 residues. CDR1 is MDHEN, CDR2 SYDVKM, per germline. In DNA, the CDR3 is TGTGCCAGCAGCCTAGGGGGTAGTGAAAAACTGTTTTTT. Residues: CASSLGGSEKLFF.

The chain recombines TRBV9 with TRBJ2-5, with 7 bases matching TRBD2. The CDR3 covers 14 residues. V trimming: 1 base; J trimming: 9 bases; junction bases outside the gene matches: 9. Germline lookup yields CDR1 SGDLS and CDR2 YYNGEE. The CDR3 region has the DNA TGTGCCAGCAGCGTAATGGCCCTGGGGGGGGCCCAGTACTTC. Protein sequence: CASSVMALGGAQYF. Full variable domain (missing parts from reference TRBV9 and TRBJ2-5): DSGVTQTPKHLITATGQRVTLRCSPRSGDLSVYWYQQSLDQGLQFLIQYYNGEERAKGNILERFSAQQFPDLHSELNLSSLELGDSALYFCASSVMALGGAQYFGPGTRLLVL.

This sequence joins TRBV28 and TRBJ2-2, with D uncertain. Germline V gene data show CDR1 as MDHEN and CDR2 as SYDVKM. The CDR3 extends over 13 amino acids. V was cut by 7 bases and J by 5 bases, with 11 bases left in between. The CDR3 protein is CASTLPLTGELFF. DNA for the CDR3: TGTGCCAGCACCCTACCCTTAACCGGGGAGCTGTTTTTT.

With regard to this clone: Distinct nucleotide sequences in the sample also encode this CDR3. V gene TRBV28 combines with J gene TRBJ1-2; D possibly corresponds to TRBD1 (5 bases). The germline V gene has CDR1 MDHEN and CDR2 SYDVKM. The CDR3 has 14 residues. The V gene lost 3 bases and the J gene lost 1 base, with 9 bases spanning the gap. CDR3 in DNA: TGTGCCAGCAGTTTGTCCAGGGTTAACTATGGCTACACCTTC. Translated, it gives CASSLSRVNYGYTF.